The 5 T cell receptor beta chains given below trace back to one sample, sequenced in a study of T cells after yellow fever vaccination. TCRdb analysed the 5' RACE reads with MiXCR anew, one entry per CDR3 protein. The top ten clones hold over 15% of a sample with approximately 250,000 distinct CDR3 sequences, roughly 3.7% of them seen once. This specimen consisted of PBMCs, obtained 15 days after the yellow fever booster vaccination. The origin of the receptors is a man aged 18-30 years who received the YFV17D yellow fever vaccine.

This clonotype turned up a few times. V and J are TRBV12-3 or TRBV12-4 and TRBJ2-6; the match to TRBD1 covers 7 bases. V lost 4 bases and J lost 4; bases outside the gene matches: 10. The CDR3 is made up of 17 amino acids. The chain's CDR3 is CASSSRQGRAGANVLTF. In nucleotides, the CDR3 is TGTGCCAGCAGTTCAAGACAGGGTAGGGCCGGGGCCAACGTCCTGACTTTC.

This clonotype has a count of ten or more. The rearrangement uses TRBV30 and TRBJ2-1, with 11 bases aligning to TRBD2. Trimming removed 1 base from V and 3 bases from J; junction bases left unmatched: 5. From germline, CDR1 is GTSNPN and CDR2 SVGIG (reference sequence). The CDR3 runs to 16 residues. This chain's CDR3 is CAWSGLAGGDYNEQFF. In DNA form, the CDR3 reads TGTGCCTGGAGTGGGCTAGCGGGGGGCGACTACAATGAGCAGTTCTTC.

Many counts were recorded for this clonotype. The V gene is TRBV4-3, the J gene TRBJ2-7; TRBD1 matches 11 bases. Germline V gene data show CDR1 as LGHNA and CDR2 as YSLEER. J gave up 5 bases and V 4 bases, and 7 bases lay outside the gene matches. The length of the CDR3 is 15 residues. This chain's CDR3 is CASSLWTGGGNEQYF. CDR3 DNA: TGCGCCAGCAGCCTTTGGACAGGGGGCGGAAACGAGCAGTACTTC.

This clonotype has ten or more counts. This rearrangement joins TRBV5-5 to TRBJ1-5; weak D call: TRBD1 (6 bases). This CDR3 contains 14 residues. CDR1 is SGHKS and CDR2 is YYEKEE in the germline V gene (reference sequence). V gave up 4 bases and J gave up 4 bases, with 12 bases separating them. CDR3 sequence reads: CASSTLQGNQPQHF. DNA of the CDR3: TGTGCCAGCAGCACCTTACAGGGAAATCAGCCCCAGCATTTT.

This clonotype was observed at least ten times. Germline and junction disagree at one end, which may indicate a read error. This chain uses TRBV20-1 with TRBJ1-2; D remains ambiguous. Germline-derived CDR1 and CDR2 are DFQATT and SNEGSKA (reference sequence). CDR3 length: 13 amino acids. For the CDR3, the DNA is TGCAGTGCCAGAGATAGACATAACTATGGCTACACCTTC. It is translated as CSARDRHNYGYTF.